The next 13 T cell receptor beta chains were all read from a single sample in a study of human T cells and chemical hapten exposure. TCRdb analysed the RACE reads with MiXCR anew, one entry per CDR3 protein. The sample consists of about 82,000 distinct CDR3 sequences, under 14% of them appearing once. The time point was: patch test 3, about 24 weeks after DPC sensitization. The treatment is: therapeutic diphenylcyclopropenone sensitization with weekly scalp DPC. The sample here was whole blood, taken in connection with sensitization to the hapten diphenylcyclopropenone (DPC). The receptors come from a woman aged 50 to 65 with alopecia areata. Some clones in this sample may be carry-over from other donors' samples.

This clonotype was observed at least ten times. CDR3 sequence reads: CASSYDAVANTEAFF. CDR3 sequence (DNA): TGTGCCAGCAGTTACGACGCGGTCGCGAACACTGAAGCTTTCTTT. The chain carries TRBV6-5 and TRBJ1-1; D ambiguous. This CDR3 region has 15 residues. Per the germline V gene, CDR1 is MNHEY and CDR2 is SVGAGI. Trimming cost V 2 bases and J 1 base, with 11 bases left between them.

This clonotype was observed a single time. The chain couples TRBV28 to TRBJ1-2; D is unresolved. Germline loops: CDR1 MDHEN, CDR2 SYDVKM. The V end was cut by 10 bases, the J end by 0 bases, with 9 bases between. The CDR3 is 12 residues long. CDR3 in amino acids: CAIGDPNYGYTF. The CDR3 nucleotides are TGTGCCATAGGAGATCCTAACTATGGCTACACCTTC.

V and J are TRBV5-1 and TRBJ2-7; tentatively, D is TRBD2 (6 bases). Germline V lookup: CDR1 SGHRS, CDR2 YFSETQ. The V and J ends lost 0 bases and 0 bases respectively, with 13 bases between them. This CDR3 spans 16 amino acids. This CDR3 reads CASSLGASVASYEQYF. The CDR3 bases are TGCGCCAGCAGCTTGGGGGCTAGCGTGGCCTCCTACGAGCAGTACTTC.

This clonotype appeared many times. The rearrangement joins TRBV2 to TRBJ2-3, with D perhaps being TRBD1 or TRBD2 (6 bases each). Trimming cost V 2 bases and J 6 bases, with 15 bases left between them. The germline CDR1 and CDR2 sequences are SNHLY and FYNNEI. CDR3 size: 15 residues. The CDR3 sequence is CASSERRGELDTQYF. The CDR3 region has the DNA TGTGCCAGCAGTGAAAGGAGGGGGGAACTCGATACGCAGTATTTT.

This clonotype was seen a handful of times. This chain links TRBV19 with TRBJ2-6; 14 bases map to TRBD2. Germline assignment: CDR1 LNHDA and CDR2 SQIVND (reference sequence). CDR3 length equals 17 residues. Trimming removed 6 bases from V and 4 bases from J; junction bases left unmatched: 5. The chain's CDR3 is CASRRLAGGSGANVLTF. The DNA for the CDR3 is TGTGCCAGTAGGCGACTAGCGGGAGGGTCAGGGGCCAACGTCCTGACTTTC.

This clonotype was counted many times. This chain links TRBV12-3 or TRBV12-4 with TRBJ2-5; D gene ambiguous. CDR3 length equals 17 residues. V lost 0 bases, J lost 2 bases, and 16 bases lay in between. CDR3 sequence: CASSLALARNFQETQYF. CDR3 nucleotides: TGTGCCAGCAGTTTAGCCCTCGCGCGGAATTTTCAAGAGACCCAGTACTTC.

This clonotype was picked up a small number of times. V and J are TRBV5-5 and TRBJ2-1, with 8 bases fitting TRBD1. V gave up 4 bases and J gave up 6 bases; unmatched junction bases: 3. Per germline, CDR1 SGHKS and CDR2 YYEKEE (reference sequence). The CDR3 length is 13 residues. The CDR3: CASSMDRVNEQFF. CDR3 coding DNA: TGTGCCAGCAGCATGGACAGGGTCAATGAGCAGTTCTTC.

The rearrangement joins TRBV29-1 to TRBJ2-3, with D tentatively TRBD2 (6 bases). The length of the CDR3 is 13 residues. The V and J ends lost 6 bases and 0 bases respectively, with 10 bases between them. CDR1 is SQVTM, CDR2 ANQGSEA, per germline. CDR3 sequence (DNA): TGCAGCGTCCCGACTAGTAGCACAGATACGCAGTATTTT. This translates into CSVPTSSTDTQYF.

This clonotype was seen repeatedly, ten times or more. The chain links TRBV14 to TRBJ2-7; 11 nucleotides line up with TRBD1. The junction had 3 bases not matched to a gene; V was cut back by 5 bases and J by 6 bases. CDR1 SGHDN and CDR2 FVKESK come from the germline V gene. The CDR3 length is 13 residues. In DNA, the CDR3 is TGTGCCAGCAGCGAGGACAGGGGGCGCGAGCAGTACTTC. Translation gives CASSEDRGREQYF.

The chain combines TRBV6-2 or TRBV6-3 with TRBJ2-7; TRBD2 matches at 9 bases. V gave up 4 bases and J gave up 5 bases; unmatched junction bases: 12. The CDR3 loop spans 16 amino acids. CDR1 MNHEY and CDR2 SVGEGT come from the germline V gene. CDR3 sequence: CASSSNMREGRNEQYF. CDR3 nucleotides: TGTGCCAGCAGTTCTAATATGCGGGAGGGCCGGAACGAGCAGTACTTC.

This clonotype has a handful of counts. This chain links TRBV15 with TRBJ2-7, with 10 bases fitting TRBD1. The CDR3 spans 15 residues. CDR1 is LNHNV and CDR2 is YYDKDF in the germline V gene (reference sequence). V dropped 3 bases and J dropped 3; count of bases not matched to a gene: 5. The CDR3 nucleotides read TGTGCCACCAGCAGGACCGGGACAGGGGACTACGAGCAGTACTTC. This codes for CATSRTGTGDYEQYF. Full variable domain (outside the CDR3, taken from reference TRBV15 and TRBJ2-7): DAMVIQNPRYQVTQFGKPVTLSCSQTLNHNVMYWYQQKSSQAPKLLFHYYDKDFNNEADTPDNFQSRRPNTSFCFLDIRSPGLGDTAMYLCATSRTGTGDYEQYFGPGTRLTVT.

In its sample, this clonotype was seen many times. This chain uses TRBV27 with TRBJ2-7; D possibly corresponds to TRBD2 (5 bases). Germline V gene sequence: CDR1 MNHEY, CDR2 SMNVEV (reference sequence). The CDR3 consists of 15 residues. V was cut by 2 bases and J by 6 bases, with 17 bases left in between. The CDR3 loop is CASSLGAGSGGEQYF. CDR3 nucleotide sequence: TGTGCCAGCAGTTTAGGTGCGGGCTCCGGTGGCGAGCAGTACTTC.

The table lists this clonotype with many counts. This chain connects TRBV5-1 to TRBJ2-7; D might be TRBD1 or TRBD2, each matching 5 bases. CDR1 is SGHRS, CDR2 YFSETQ, per germline. V was trimmed by 1 base and J by 4 bases, leaving 9 bases between them. The CDR3 is 13 amino acids. In DNA form, the CDR3 reads TGCGCCAGCAGCTTGTTGGGGGAATACGAGCAGTACTTC. Protein sequence: CASSLLGEYEQYF.